These 25 T cell receptor beta chains share one sample of origin, sequenced in a study of beta chain features in type 1 diabetes (dated by TCRdb to about 2018). The library was produced with the immunoSEQ multiplex PCR assay. All of the isolated RNA was reverse transcribed with the High Capacity cDNA Reverse Transcription Kit, so expressed TCRB transcripts were sequenced. TCRdb limited this immuneACCESS table to in-frame rearrangements with V and J called. A share of clones is missing; checked studies link under half to unresolved V genes, and the rest is unexplained. This sample comprises under 800,000 clones, roughly a sixth of them detected only once. The ten largest account for about 0.097% of the sample. The material sequenced was naive CD4+ T cells from blood. In light of the paper, this sample's cell subset or site label describes: true naive CD4+ T cells. All receptors derive from a man aged 18-30 years in good health.

V usage is TRBV2 and J usage is TRBJ1-5; weak D call: TRBD1 (5 bases). The length of the CDR3 is 13 residues. Germline assignment: CDR1 SNHLY and CDR2 FYNNEI. V lost 7 bases and J 6 bases, leaving 13 bases between the germline ends. CDR3 bases: TGTGCCAGCACCAGGGTGGTGGCTCAGCCCCAGCATTTT. Encoded protein: CASTRVVAQPQHF.

The chain uses TRBV30 and TRBJ1-2, with 7 nucleotides matching TRBD1. The junction had 4 bases not matched to a gene; V was cut back by 7 bases and J by 8 bases. The germline V gene has CDR1 GTSNPN and CDR2 SVGIG (reference sequence). The CDR3 is made up of 10 amino acids. For the CDR3, the DNA is TGTGCCTTTGACAGGGCAGGCTACACCTTC. Protein product: CAFDRAGYTF.

This clone has just a few counts. The V call is TRBV5-5, the J call TRBJ2-1; 8 nucleotides align to TRBD1. The CDR3 loop spans 18 amino acids. Germline V gives CDR1 SGHKS, CDR2 YYEKEE (reference sequence). V lost 2 bases and J lost 2; bases outside the gene matches: 12. CDR3 in amino acids: CASSFAQNVQGAYNEQFF. For the CDR3, the DNA is TGTGCCAGCAGCTTCGCCCAAAATGTACAGGGGGCCTACAATGAGCAGTTCTTC.

The gene calls are TRBV27 and TRBJ2-7; 7 nucleotides agree with TRBD1. This CDR3 contains 13 residues. Trimming removed 2 bases from V and 6 bases from J; junction bases left unmatched: 4. CDR1 is MNHEY and CDR2 is SMNVEV in the germline V gene (reference sequence). The CDR3 region has the DNA TGTGCCAGCAGTTTACACAGGGGATCCGAGCAGTACTTC. Encoded protein: CASSLHRGSEQYF.

This clone has only a few counts. The CDR3 sequence: CASSLMENYGYTF. Here the CDR3 DNA reads TGCGCCAGCAGCTTGATGGAAAACTATGGCTACACCTTC. The V and J genes are TRBV5-1 and TRBJ1-2; D not certain. Germline assignment: CDR1 SGHRS and CDR2 YFSETQ. This CDR3 contains 13 residues. V was clipped by 1 base and J by 2 bases, with 6 bases between them.

The chain carries TRBV2 and TRBJ2-5; 9 bases match TRBD2. The J segment lost 4 bases and the V segment lost 4 bases, leaving 7 bases of the junction unmatched. This CDR3 contains 15 residues. The germline gives CDR1 SNHLY, CDR2 FYNNEI. CDR3 in DNA: TGTGCCAGCAGTGCAGTAGCGGGAGAGAGAGAGACCCAGTACTTC. Encoded protein: CASSAVAGERETQYF.

This chain joins TRBV11-3 and TRBJ2-7; D is uncertain. The CDR3 contains 14 residues. Germline values: CDR1 SGHNT, CDR2 YENEEA. The V end was cut by 5 bases, the J end by 0 bases, with 11 bases between. This CDR3 reads CASSLDGFSYEQYF. As DNA, the CDR3 is TGTGCCAGCAGCCTGGACGGATTCTCCTACGAGCAGTACTTC.

This clone was found a few times. This chain joins TRBV7-2 and TRBJ2-7, with TRBD2 matching over 15 bases. The V and J ends lost 3 bases and 7 bases, in that order; junction bases with no gene match: 7. CDR1 is SGHTA and CDR2 is FQGNSA in the germline V gene. CDR3 length: 16 residues. CDR3 nucleotides: TGTGCCAGCAGCTTGGGACTAGCGGGGGGTTTTCGGGAGCAGTACTTC. As protein: CASSLGLAGGFREQYF.

The V gene is TRBV28, the J gene TRBJ1-2, with 9 bases that match TRBD1. With 5 bases clipped from V and 7 bases from J, the junction kept 11 bases outside the gene matches. Germline CDR1 and CDR2: MDHEN and SYDVKM. The CDR3 is 15 residues long. The CDR3 sequence is CASSPTGGAVSGYTF. The CDR3 coding sequence is TGTGCCAGCAGTCCCACAGGGGGCGCGGTCAGTGGCTACACCTTC.

The chain joins TRBV6-1 to TRBJ1-2; D is unclear. Germline V gene data show CDR1 as MNHNS and CDR2 as SASEGT. Trimming removed 8 bases at V and 0 bases at J, with 10 bases between. The CDR3 is made up of 13 amino acids. CDR3 DNA sequence: TGTGCCAGCGTGGCGCAAGCTAACTATGGCTACACCTTC. It encodes CASVAQANYGYTF.

The chain is built from TRBV27 and TRBJ2-7; D not resolved. Germline assignment: CDR1 MNHEY and CDR2 SMNVEV (reference sequence). V was shortened by 6 bases and J by 6 bases, with 15 bases between the two germline ends. This CDR3 comprises 13 residues. CDR3 sequence reads: CASSQDPRREQYF. The DNA of the CDR3 is TGTGCCAGCAGCCAGGACCCCAGGCGCGAGCAGTACTTC.

This clone appeared a few times. The gene calls are TRBV28 and TRBJ1-2; unclear D gene. Germline V gene lookup returns CDR1 MDHEN and CDR2 SYDVKM. V was trimmed by 3 bases and J by 7 bases, leaving 15 bases between them. The CDR3 is made up of 14 amino acids. CDR3: CASSFLQAQVGYTF. The CDR3 bases are TGTGCCAGCAGTTTCCTACAAGCCCAAGTTGGCTACACCTTC.

Points on this clone: The sample holds other DNA sequences that translate to the same CDR3. The chain links TRBV7-9 to TRBJ1-2; D ambiguous. The length of the CDR3 is 11 residues. The V gene lost 2 bases and the J gene lost 11 bases, with 9 bases spanning the gap. Germline V gene data show CDR1 as SEHNR and CDR2 as FQNEAQ (reference sequence). The CDR3 nucleotides are TGTGCCAGCAGCTTAAAAGGCGGGTACACCTTC. Protein: CASSLKGGYTF.

Concerning this clone: Other DNA sequences in the sample encode the same CDR3. The gene calls are TRBV9 and TRBJ2-1; a possible D gene is TRBD1 (6 bases). V shed 1 base and J shed 0 bases, with 8 bases lying between them. Germline CDR1 and CDR2: SGDLS and YYNGEE. This CDR3 has 15 amino acids. The CDR3 DNA is TGTGCCAGCAGCGTACAGGGGAGCTCCTACAATGAGCAGTTCTTC. Protein product: CASSVQGSSYNEQFF.

The J gene is TRBJ1-4, the V gene TRBV11-3; D gene uncertain. The germline CDR1 and CDR2 sequences are SGHNT and YENEEA. V was pared by 4 bases and J by 4 bases, with 10 bases between. The CDR3 extends over 14 amino acids. The DNA of the CDR3 is TGTGCCAGCAGCTCCTCCCCCCATAATGAAAAACTGTTTTTT. Residues: CASSSSPHNEKLFF.

This clone was seen only once. The V call is TRBV7-8, the J call TRBJ1-1; D gene ambiguous. Germline lookup yields CDR1 SGHVS and CDR2 FQNEAQ. Trimming cost V 1 base and J 1 base, with 13 bases left between them. This CDR3 is 16 amino acids long. CDR3 in amino acids: CASSLVTNTKNTEAFF. The CDR3 coding sequence is TGTGCCAGCAGCTTAGTAACCAACACCAAGAACACTGAAGCTTTCTTT.

The chain employs TRBV27 and TRBJ2-5, with D hard to call. The ends were cut back, 3 bases at V and 1 base at J, with 18 bases in the middle. The V gene's germline CDR1 is MNHEY and CDR2 SMNVEV (reference sequence). CDR3 length: 17 amino acids. The CDR3 nucleotides read TGTGCCAGCAGTTTTAAGGCCAGGTCCACCTTCCAAGAGACCCAGTACTTC. Its protein is CASSFKARSTFQETQYF.

The chain is built from TRBV6-5 and TRBJ2-7; the match to TRBD1 covers 8 bases. Germline V lookup: CDR1 MNHEY, CDR2 SVGAGI. J gave up 1 base and V 6 bases, and 2 bases lay outside the gene matches. The CDR3 is made up of 13 amino acids. The CDR3 DNA is TGTGCCAGCAGGACAGGGGTATCCTACGAGCAGTACTTC. Residues: CASRTGVSYEQYF.

The V and J genes are TRBV4-3 and TRBJ1-4, with D perhaps TRBD1 (5 bases). Trimming took off 4 bases at V and 0 bases at J, with 12 bases between the two ends. Germline CDR1 reads LGHNA; CDR2 reads YSLEER. The CDR3 runs 16 residues. Written as DNA, the CDR3 is TGCGCCAGCAGCCGTGGAGCAGGGTCAACTAATGAAAAACTGTTTTTT. Its translation: CASSRGAGSTNEKLFF.

This clone has more than one count but fewer than ten. The chain is built from TRBV4-3 and TRBJ1-2, with TRBD1 identical over 7 bases. The CDR3 consists of 14 residues. Trimming removed 4 bases from V and 2 bases from J; junction bases left unmatched: 4. CDR1 is LGHNA, CDR2 YSLEER, per germline. The CDR3 loop is CASSRSTGNYGYTF. The CDR3 region has the DNA TGCGCCAGCAGCCGTTCGACAGGGAACTATGGCTACACCTTC.

This clone has only a few counts. Here the CDR3 DNA reads TGTGCCATCAGTGAGCAGGCGCCTTTGCAGTACTTC. Translated: CAISEQAPLQYF. This chain links TRBV10-3 with TRBJ2-7, with no clear D. Trimming stripped 2 bases from V and 9 bases from J, with 11 bases between. Germline-derived CDR1 and CDR2 are ENHRY and SYGVKD. The CDR3 runs 12 residues.

V is TRBV1 and J is TRBJ2-7; TRBD2, the table's D call, was not compared with the DNA. TRBV1 is labeled a pseudogene. The CDR3 sequence is 12 residues long. The CDR3 DNA is TGCACCAGCAGCCATTGTCGTCGGGTTATGTACTTC. Encoded protein: CTSSHCRRVMYF.

This clone appeared a few times. The chain carries TRBV9 and TRBJ1-2; 7 bases are shared with TRBD1. The CDR3 extends over 14 amino acids. With V trimmed by 1 base and J by 2 bases, 2 bases remained unmatched. CDR1 and CDR2 from the germline V gene are SGDLS and YYNGEE. The CDR3 DNA reads as TGTGCCAGCAGCGTAACAGGGGTCAACTATGGCTACACCTTC. Translation: CASSVTGVNYGYTF.

V usage is TRBV6-5 and J usage is TRBJ2-7, with TRBD1 identical over 9 bases. Germline CDR1 and CDR2: MNHEY and SVGAGI. Unmatched junction bases numbered 9, after V lost 2 bases and J lost 4 bases. This CDR3 has 16 residues. The CDR3 DNA reads as TGTGCCAGCAGTTACGGAGGCGGGACAGGGATTTACGAGCAGTACTTC. This encodes CASSYGGGTGIYEQYF.

The chain's CDR3 is CASSLGRVSYEQYF. CDR3 DNA: TGTGCCAGCAGCTTAGGCAGGGTCTCCTACGAGCAGTACTTC. V gene TRBV13 combines with J gene TRBJ2-7; a possible D gene is TRBD1 (5 bases). With 0 bases removed from V and 0 bases from J, the gap between germline ends came to 6 bases. CDR3 length: 14 residues. The germline V gene has CDR1 PRHDT and CDR2 FYEKMQ (reference sequence). Supplemented by reference TRBV13 and TRBJ2-7, the full variable domain reads AAGVIQSPRHLIKEKRETATLKCYPIPRHDTVYWYQQGPGQDPQFLISFYEKMQSDKGSIPDRFSAQQFSDYHSELNMSSLELGDSALYFCASSLGRVSYEQYFGPGTRLTVT.